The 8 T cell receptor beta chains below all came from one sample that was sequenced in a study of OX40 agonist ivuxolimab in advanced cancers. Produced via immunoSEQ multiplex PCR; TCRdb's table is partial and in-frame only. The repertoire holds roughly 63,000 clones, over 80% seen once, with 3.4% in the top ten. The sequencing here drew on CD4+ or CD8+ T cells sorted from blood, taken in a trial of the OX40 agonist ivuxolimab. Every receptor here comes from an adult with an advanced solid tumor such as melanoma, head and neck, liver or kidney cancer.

For the CDR3, the DNA is TGTGCCATCTCGCAGGGCCCCAATCAGCCCCAGCATTTT. Its translation: CAISQGPNQPQHF. The genes are TRBV10-3 and TRBJ1-5; TRBD1 might be the D (5 bases). The CDR3 has 13 residues. Germline lookup yields CDR1 ENHRY and CDR2 SYGVKD. The V and J ends lost 8 bases and 3 bases respectively, with 11 bases between them.

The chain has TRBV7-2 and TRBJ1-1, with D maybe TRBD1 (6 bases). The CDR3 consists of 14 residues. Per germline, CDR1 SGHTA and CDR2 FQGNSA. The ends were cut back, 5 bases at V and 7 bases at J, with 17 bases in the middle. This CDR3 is CASSPGHRGGEAFF. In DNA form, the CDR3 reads TGTGCCAGCAGCCCGGGACACAGAGGTGGTGAAGCTTTCTTT.

CDR3 nucleotide sequence: TGCGCCAGCAGCTTCAGCACGGCAGATACGCAGTATTTT. It is translated as CASSFSTADTQYF. The chain is built from TRBV5-1 and TRBJ2-3; D not resolved. The CDR3 totals 13 residues. The V end was cut by 2 bases, the J end by 4 bases, with 8 bases between. Germline CDR1 reads SGHRS; CDR2 reads YFSETQ.

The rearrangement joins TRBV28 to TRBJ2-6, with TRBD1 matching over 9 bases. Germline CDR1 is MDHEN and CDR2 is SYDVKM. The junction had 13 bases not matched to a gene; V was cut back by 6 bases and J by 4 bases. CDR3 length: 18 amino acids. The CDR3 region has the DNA TGTGCCAGCAGCCAAATCATCGCCGGGACAGGGGGGGCCAACGTCCTGACTTTC. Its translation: CASSQIIAGTGGANVLTF.

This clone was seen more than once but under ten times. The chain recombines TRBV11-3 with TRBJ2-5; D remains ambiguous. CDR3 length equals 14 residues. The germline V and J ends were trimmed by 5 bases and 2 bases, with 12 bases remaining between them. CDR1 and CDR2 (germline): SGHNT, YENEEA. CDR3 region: CASSPRLVQETQYF. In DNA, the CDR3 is TGTGCCAGCAGCCCCAGACTGGTTCAAGAGACCCAGTACTTC.

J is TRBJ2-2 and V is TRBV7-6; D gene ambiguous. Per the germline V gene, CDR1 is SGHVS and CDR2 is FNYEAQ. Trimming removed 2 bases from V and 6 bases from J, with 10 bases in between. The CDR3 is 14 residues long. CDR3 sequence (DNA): TGTGCCAGCAGCTTATCTAGTGTGGCCGGGGAGCTGTTTTTT. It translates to CASSLSSVAGELFF.

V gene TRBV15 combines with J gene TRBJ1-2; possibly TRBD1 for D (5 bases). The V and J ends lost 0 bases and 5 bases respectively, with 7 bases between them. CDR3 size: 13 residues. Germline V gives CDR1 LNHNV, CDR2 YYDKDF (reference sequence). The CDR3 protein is CATSRDRVYGYTF. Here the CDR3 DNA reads TGTGCCACCAGCAGAGACAGGGTTTATGGCTACACCTTC.

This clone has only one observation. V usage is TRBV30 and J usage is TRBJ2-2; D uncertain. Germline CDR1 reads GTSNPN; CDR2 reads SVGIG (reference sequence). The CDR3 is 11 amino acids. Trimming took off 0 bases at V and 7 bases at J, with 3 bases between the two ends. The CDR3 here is CAWSVLGELFF. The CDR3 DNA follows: TGTGCCTGGAGTGTACTCGGGGAGCTGTTTTTT. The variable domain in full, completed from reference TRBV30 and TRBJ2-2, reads SQTIHQWPATLVQPVGSPLSLECTVEGTSNPNLYWYRQAAGRGLQLLFYSVGIGQISSEVPQNLSASRPQDRQFILSSKKLLLSDSGFYLCAWSVLGELFFGEGSRLTVL.